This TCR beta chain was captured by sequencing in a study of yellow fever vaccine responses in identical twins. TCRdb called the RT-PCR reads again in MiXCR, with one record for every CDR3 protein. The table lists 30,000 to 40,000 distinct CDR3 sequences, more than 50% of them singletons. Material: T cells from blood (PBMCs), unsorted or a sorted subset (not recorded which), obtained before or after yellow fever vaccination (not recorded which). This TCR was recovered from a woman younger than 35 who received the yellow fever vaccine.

Here the CDR3 DNA reads TGTGCCAGCAACTCCGGGACAGGGGAGTACAATGAGCAGTTCTTC. It is translated as CASNSGTGEYNEQFF. The chain carries TRBV28 and TRBJ2-1, with 10 positions matching TRBD1. V was pared by 7 bases and J by 4 bases, with 7 bases of the junction left unmatched. The CDR3 extends over 15 amino acids. Germline V lookup: CDR1 MDHEN, CDR2 SYDVKM.